This TCR beta chain came from a study of STAT3 mutations in large granular lymphocyte leukemia. Study outcomes and limitations: Differing intervals and regimens complicate linking therapy response to clone burden. At least one immunodominant TCR beta clonotype appeared in every T-cell large granular lymphocyte leukemia patient.

This table comes from immunoSEQ multiplex PCR, and its TCRdb copy is limited to in-frame clones, with some not included. The sample has approximately 8,000 clones; 91% are singletons. With respect to this clone: Its antigen is currently unknown.

The source is a man aged 45-65 years with T-cell large granular lymphocyte leukemia. Some clones in this sample may be carry-over from other donors' samples. Sequenced material: peripheral blood mononuclear cells.

The CDR3 DNA reads TGTGCCAGCAGCTTCGGGACAGTCAATCAGCCCCAGCATTTT. Translated: CASSFGTVNQPQHF. The rearrangement joins TRBV14 to TRBJ1-5; 7 nucleotides line up with TRBD1. This CDR3 is built from 14 residues. Per germline, CDR1 SGHDN and CDR2 FVKESK. Trimming cost V 5 bases and J 3 bases; bases outside gene matches: 4.